The clone carrying this T cell receptor beta chain appeared a few times. This sample is drawn from a study of patients and donors after allogeneic stem cell transplantation. Trimming removed 1 base from V and 8 bases from J, with 17 bases in between. The germline V gene encodes CDR1 DFQATT and CDR2 SNEGSKA (reference sequence). The CDR3 is 14 amino acids. One entry per CDR3 protein, called by TCRdb with MiXCR from the RT-PCR reads. Of fewer than 500,000 distinct CDR3 sequences in the sample, approximately 16% were seen once. The V gene is TRBV20-1, the J gene TRBJ1-1, with a possible D match to TRBD1 (5 bases). The TCR was taken from a human donor who was either an allogeneic HSCT recipient or a stem cell or donor lymphocyte infusion donor (not recorded which). It is not recorded whose cells these are; they may come from a transplant donor. Sequenced material: blood, either unsorted or a sorted T cell fraction (not recorded which). The CDR3 is CSARVSAGDSEAFF. In DNA, the CDR3 is TGCAGTGCTAGAGTATCCGCGGGGGACTCGGAAGCTTTCTTT.